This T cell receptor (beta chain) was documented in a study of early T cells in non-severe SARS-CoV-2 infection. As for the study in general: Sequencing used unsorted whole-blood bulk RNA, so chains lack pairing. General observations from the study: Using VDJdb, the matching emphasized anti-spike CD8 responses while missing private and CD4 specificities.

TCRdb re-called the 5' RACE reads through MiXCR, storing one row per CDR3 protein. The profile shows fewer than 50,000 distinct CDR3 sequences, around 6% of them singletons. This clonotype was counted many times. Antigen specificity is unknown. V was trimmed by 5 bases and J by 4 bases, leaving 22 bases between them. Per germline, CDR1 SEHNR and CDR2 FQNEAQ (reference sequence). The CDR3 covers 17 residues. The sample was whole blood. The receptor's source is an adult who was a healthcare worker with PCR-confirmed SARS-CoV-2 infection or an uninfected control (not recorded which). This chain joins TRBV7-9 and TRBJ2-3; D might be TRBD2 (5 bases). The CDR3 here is CASSIPWNSVVPDTQYF. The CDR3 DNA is TGTGCCAGCAGCATACCTTGGAATAGCGTTGTCCCAGATACGCAGTATTTT.